The 22 T cell receptor beta chains given below trace back to one sample, sequenced in a study of blood T cell repertoires in COVID-19. Using immunoSEQ multiplex PCR, the repertoire was profiled, and TCRdb retains in-frame clones only, with some absent. The sample holds about 270,000 clones, approximately 86% seen once. Material: peripheral blood. Source of these receptors: a woman aged 70 to 79 with COVID-19, enrolled during active disease.

The rearrangement joins TRBV30 to TRBJ2-5; weak D call: TRBD2 (6 bases). This CDR3 comprises 15 residues. V was cut by 0 bases and J by 4 bases, with 15 bases left in between. Germline CDR1 and CDR2: GTSNPN and SVGIG (reference sequence). The CDR3, as DNA: TGTGCCTGGAGTGTATGGGGGGACCTGGGAGAGACCCAGTACTTC. Translating gives CAWSVWGDLGETQYF.

The chain employs TRBV24-1 and TRBJ2-1; TRBD1 aligns across 10 bases. The CDR3 sequence is 14 residues long. V was clipped by 9 bases and J by 4 bases; unmatched bases: 5. CDR1 and CDR2 from the germline V gene are KGHDR and SFDVKD. The CDR3 reads CATAPGQGYNEQFF. CDR3 in DNA: TGTGCCACCGCTCCGGGACAGGGGTACAATGAGCAGTTCTTC.

This chain uses TRBV30 with TRBJ2-5; D may be TRBD1 (7 bases). The CDR3 contains 14 residues. Trimming took off 7 bases at V and 5 bases at J, with 20 bases between the two ends. Germline V lookup: CDR1 GTSNPN, CDR2 SVGIG (reference sequence). As DNA, the CDR3 is TGTGCCTCTGAATCGCAGGGGGGTTGGGAGACCCAGTACTTC. As protein: CASESQGGWETQYF.

The V gene is TRBV24-1, the J gene TRBJ1-2; 11 bases are a match to TRBD1. The V and J ends lost 4 bases and 9 bases, in that order; junction bases with no gene match: 6. The CDR3 totals 14 residues. Germline loops: CDR1 KGHDR, CDR2 SFDVKD. CDR3: CATSDLDRGLCYTF. The CDR3 DNA is TGTGCCACCAGTGACTTGGACAGGGGGCTATGCTACACCTTC.

J is TRBJ1-5 and V is TRBV27; TRBD1 aligns across 8 bases. CDR1 is MNHEY, CDR2 SMNVEV, per germline (reference sequence). V was pared by 5 bases and J by 1 base, with 10 bases of the junction left unmatched. The CDR3 loop spans 17 amino acids. The CDR3 nucleotides read TGTGCCAGCAGTCAACGCAGGGGGCGCGAAAGCAATCAGCCCCAGCATTTT. Protein sequence: CASSQRRGRESNQPQHF.

CDR3 loop: CASSPGRANVLTF. The CDR3 nucleotides read TGTGCCAGCAGTCCGGGGAGGGCCAACGTCCTGACTTTC. V usage is TRBV5-6 and J usage is TRBJ2-6, with D tentatively TRBD2 (5 bases). The CDR3 runs 13 residues. Trimming shortened V by 5 bases and J by 5 bases, and 8 bases separated the two germline ends. Germline loops: CDR1 SGHDT, CDR2 YYEEEE.

The chain carries TRBV5-1 and TRBJ1-4, with a weak D call TRBD1 (6 bases). The CDR3 extends over 14 amino acids. The germline gives CDR1 SGHRS, CDR2 YFSETQ. Deletions cut 4 bases from V and 4 bases from J, with 11 bases between. This CDR3 is CASSPGQLNEKLFF. The CDR3 DNA is TGCGCCAGCAGCCCTGGACAGCTTAATGAAAAACTGTTTTTT.

The gene calls are TRBV6-6 and TRBJ1-1, with no clear D. V lost 2 bases to trimming and J lost 0 bases, with 7 bases between them. CDR1 is MNHNY, CDR2 SVGAGI, per germline (reference sequence). The CDR3 loop spans 14 amino acids. The CDR3 loop is CASSYGGMNTEAFF. The CDR3 bases are TGTGCCAGCAGTTACGGCGGGATGAACACTGAAGCTTTCTTT.

The chain uses TRBV30 and TRBJ1-5, with D unresolved. V lost 0 bases, J lost 0 bases, and 6 bases lay in between. The CDR3 consists of 14 residues. Per germline, CDR1 GTSNPN and CDR2 SVGIG (reference sequence). The CDR3 is CAWSVFNSNQPQHF. For the CDR3, the DNA is TGTGCCTGGAGTGTTTTTAATAGCAATCAGCCCCAGCATTTT.

The chain has TRBV5-6 and TRBJ1-2; D is undetermined. Per the germline V gene, CDR1 is SGHDT and CDR2 is YYEEEE. The CDR3 totals 15 residues. With 4 bases removed from V and 1 base from J, the gap between germline ends came to 14 bases. CDR3 in DNA: TGTGCCAGCAGCGCGCCCTTCGGGGTTAACTATGGCTACACCTTC. As protein: CASSAPFGVNYGYTF. Based on the CDR3 plus reference TRBV5-6 and TRBJ1-2, the full variable domain is DAGVTQSPTHLIKTRGQQVTLRCSPKSGHDTVSWYQQALGQGPQFIFQYYEEEERQRGNFPDRFSGHQFPNYSSELNVNALLLGDSALYLCASSAPFGVNYGYTFGSGTRLTVV.

The chain is built from TRBV5-1 and TRBJ1-4; 8 bases agree with TRBD1. The germline V gene has CDR1 SGHRS and CDR2 YFSETQ. With V trimmed by 1 base and J by 7 bases, 6 bases remained unmatched. The CDR3 runs to 15 residues. DNA of the CDR3: TGCGCCAGCAGCTTGCGTCAGGGGGCGGGTGAAAAACTGTTTTTT. Translated, it gives CASSLRQGAGEKLFF.

The J gene is TRBJ2-7, the V gene TRBV9; 10 nucleotides agree with TRBD2. CDR1 and CDR2 from the germline V gene are SGDLS and YYNGEE. The V gene end was trimmed by 5 bases and the J gene end by 2 bases; junction bases not matched to a gene: 7. The CDR3 totals 15 residues. The CDR3 is CASSLGSGGPYEQYF. The DNA for the CDR3 is TGTGCCAGCAGTCTAGGTAGCGGGGGGCCCTACGAGCAGTACTTC.

The V and J genes are TRBV27 and TRBJ2-3, with 7 bases lining up with TRBD2. Per germline, CDR1 MNHEY and CDR2 SMNVEV (reference sequence). The CDR3 covers 16 residues. The trim removed 6 bases at V and 2 bases at J, leaving 11 bases unmatched. CDR3 amino acids: CASRAPPGLHTDTQYF. The CDR3 coding sequence is TGTGCCAGCAGAGCGCCCCCGGGACTACACACAGATACGCAGTATTTT.

The V and J genes are TRBV24-1 and TRBJ1-1, with D unresolved. Germline CDR1 reads KGHDR; CDR2 reads SFDVKD. The CDR3 loop spans 13 amino acids. The V gene lost 2 bases and the J gene lost 3 bases, with 6 bases spanning the gap. DNA of the CDR3: TGTGCCACCAGTGATTCCACGGACACTGAAGCTTTCTTT. It yields the protein CATSDSTDTEAFF.

This clone was detected only a few times. The V call is TRBV27, the J call TRBJ2-3; D is ambiguous. CDR1 and CDR2 (germline): MNHEY, SMNVEV (reference sequence). The CDR3 spans 13 residues. The V end lost 5 bases, the J end lost 5 bases, and 11 bases lay between the germline ends. The CDR3 DNA reads as TGTGCCAGCAGTCCCCCGTTTAGAGATACGCAGTATTTT. This translates into CASSPPFRDTQYF.

This chain uses TRBV19 with TRBJ1-4; maybe TRBD1 (5 bases). In germline, CDR1 is LNHDA, CDR2 SQIVND (reference sequence). V was pared by 4 bases and J by 0 bases, with 9 bases between. The CDR3 spans 15 residues. The DNA for the CDR3 is TGTGCCAGTAGTAGTGACAGCGCAACTAATGAAAAACTGTTTTTT. Protein sequence: CASSSDSATNEKLFF.

V gene TRBV10-1 combines with J gene TRBJ1-1; TRBD1 agrees at 7 bases. Germline V gene data show CDR1 as WNHNN and CDR2 as SYGVQD (reference sequence). The CDR3 totals 14 residues. J lost 6 bases, V lost 0 bases, and 4 bases had no gene match. The CDR3 spells CASSESTGLAEAFF. The CDR3 DNA reads TGCGCCAGCAGTGAGTCGACAGGGCTCGCTGAAGCTTTCTTT.

The V gene is TRBV6-5, the J gene TRBJ2-7; 7 positions match TRBD1. J gave up 2 bases and V 6 bases, and 10 bases lay outside the gene matches. The CDR3 has 15 amino acids. Germline CDR1 reads MNHEY; CDR2 reads SVGAGI. CDR3 loop: CASSPRTGGAYEQYF. In nucleotides, the CDR3 is TGTGCCAGCAGCCCGCGGACAGGAGGAGCCTACGAGCAGTACTTC.

The J gene is TRBJ1-3, the V gene TRBV25-1; D is unresolved. Trimming removed 3 bases from V and 3 bases from J, with 9 bases in between. CDR1 and CDR2 (germline): MGHDK, SYGVNS. The CDR3 length is 14 residues. The CDR3 is CASSEEASGNTIYF. CDR3 sequence (DNA): TGTGCCAGCAGTGAGGAGGCCAGTGGAAACACCATATATTTT.

This clone was seen just once. V gene TRBV7-2 combines with J gene TRBJ1-2, with D possibly TRBD1 on 5 matching bases. Germline loops: CDR1 SGHTA, CDR2 FQGNSA. Trimming took 1 base from V and 3 from J, leaving 9 bases between them. The CDR3 loop spans 14 amino acids. The CDR3 nucleotides read TGTGCCAGCAGCTTAGTACAGGAGCACTATGGCTACACCTTC. It specifies CASSLVQEHYGYTF. The full variable domain, its missing parts supplied by reference TRBV7-2 and TRBJ1-2, is GAGVSQSPSNKVTEKGKDVELRCDPISGHTALYWYRQSLGQGLEFLIYFQGNSAPDKSGLPSDRFSAERTGGSVSTLTIQRTQQEDSAVYLCASSLVQEHYGYTFGSGTRLTVV.

The chain employs TRBV19 and TRBJ2-1; D possibly corresponds to TRBD1 (7 bases). V was shortened by 7 bases and J by 6 bases, with 19 bases between the two germline ends. The germline V gene has CDR1 LNHDA and CDR2 SQIVND (reference sequence). The CDR3 contains 15 residues. The CDR3 is CASTEHPGGGNEQFF. CDR3 nucleotides: TGTGCCAGTACCGAACACCCAGGGGGAGGCAATGAGCAGTTCTTC.

This chain links TRBV12-3 or TRBV12-4 with TRBJ2-7, with a weak D call TRBD1 (6 bases). V was cut by 6 bases and J by 5 bases, with 14 bases left in between. The CDR3 spans 13 residues. CDR3 loop: CASREQGNHEQYF. In DNA, the CDR3 is TGTGCCAGCAGGGAACAGGGTAACCACGAGCAGTACTTC.